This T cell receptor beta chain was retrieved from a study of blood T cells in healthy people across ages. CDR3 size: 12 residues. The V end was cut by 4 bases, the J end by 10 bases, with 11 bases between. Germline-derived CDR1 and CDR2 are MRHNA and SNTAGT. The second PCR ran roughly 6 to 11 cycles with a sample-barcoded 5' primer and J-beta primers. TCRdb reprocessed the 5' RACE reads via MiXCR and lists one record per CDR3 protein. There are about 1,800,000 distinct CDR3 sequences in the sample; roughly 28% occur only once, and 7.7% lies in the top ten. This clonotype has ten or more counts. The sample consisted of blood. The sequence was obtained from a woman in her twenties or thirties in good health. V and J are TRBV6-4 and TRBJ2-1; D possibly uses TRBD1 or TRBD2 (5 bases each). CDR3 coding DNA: TGTGCCAGCAGTGGGGACGGTTACGAGCAGTTCTTC. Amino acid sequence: CASSGDGYEQFF.